The 11 T cell receptor beta chains in this list originate from one sample, sequenced in a study of blood T cell repertoires in COVID-19. Method: immunoSEQ multiplex PCR; TCRdb's copy keeps in-frame clones and lacks some. In the table there are about 190,000 clones, around nine tenths of which are singletons. The specimen sequenced was peripheral blood. The source of these receptors is a man under 40 with acute or convalescent COVID-19.

The chain combines TRBV5-4 with TRBJ1-1; D is uncertain. The CDR3 has 11 residues. CDR1 is SGHNT and CDR2 is YYREEE in the germline V gene (reference sequence). V was cut by 4 bases and J by 7 bases, with 8 bases left in between. The CDR3 loop is CASSREGEAFF. CDR3 bases: TGTGCCAGCAGCAGAGAGGGTGAAGCTTTCTTT.

The chain employs TRBV5-4 and TRBJ2-7, with 10 bases that match TRBD2. Germline loops: CDR1 SGHNT, CDR2 YYREEE (reference sequence). The CDR3 is 14 residues long. The J segment lost 3 bases and the V segment lost 5 bases, leaving 5 bases of the junction unmatched. CDR3 loop: CASSRTSGDYEQYF. The CDR3 bases are TGTGCCAGCAGTCGAACTAGCGGGGACTACGAGCAGTACTTC.

The V call is TRBV3-1 (or the pseudogene TRBV3-2), the J call TRBJ2-1, with D possibly matching TRBD2 (5 bases). Germline lookup yields CDR1 LGHDT and CDR2 YNNKEL (reference sequence). V gave up 4 bases and J gave up 8 bases, with 12 bases separating them. The CDR3 totals 13 residues. CDR3 region: CASSRTRADEQFF. For the CDR3, the DNA is TGTGCCAGCAGCCGGACCAGAGCGGATGAGCAGTTCTTC.

The chain combines TRBV11-2 with TRBJ2-7; D might be TRBD2 (5 bases). The germline V gene encodes CDR1 SGHAT and CDR2 FQNNGV. The V end was cut by 3 bases, the J end by 3 bases, with 12 bases between. The CDR3 consists of 14 residues. The CDR3 sequence: CASSFKRAGYEQYF. Written as DNA, the CDR3 is TGTGCCAGCAGCTTCAAGCGTGCGGGCTACGAGCAGTACTTC.

The chain couples TRBV5-1 to TRBJ2-4, with 10 bases matching TRBD2. Germline loops: CDR1 SGHRS, CDR2 YFSETQ. There are 17 residues in the CDR3. The junction had 9 bases not matched to a gene; V was cut back by 3 bases and J by 3 bases. The CDR3 is CASSSGLAVFGKNIQYF. The CDR3 DNA reads TGCGCCAGCAGCTCCGGACTAGCGGTATTTGGCAAAAACATTCAGTACTTC.

The V call is TRBV5-4, the J call TRBJ2-5, with TRBD1 identical over 8 bases. Per the germline V gene, CDR1 is SGHNT and CDR2 is YYREEE (reference sequence). Trimming cost V 2 bases and J 5 bases; bases outside gene matches: 11. The CDR3 runs to 16 residues. The CDR3 sequence is CASSLGYTGGTETQYF. The CDR3 coding sequence is TGTGCCAGCAGCTTAGGGTATACAGGGGGAACCGAGACCCAGTACTTC.

J is TRBJ1-1 and V is TRBV5-6; D is perhaps TRBD1 (6 bases). The V end was cut by 2 bases, the J end by 4 bases, with 15 bases between. CDR1 and CDR2 (germline): SGHDT, YYEEEE. CDR3 length: 15 amino acids. CDR3 sequence: CASSFLNREGTEAFF. The CDR3, as DNA: TGTGCCAGCAGCTTTCTAAACAGGGAGGGCACTGAAGCTTTCTTT.

This sequence joins TRBV5-1 and TRBJ2-1, with 9 bases matching TRBD2. Germline CDR1 SGHRS, CDR2 YFSETQ. CDR3 length: 16 amino acids. V lost 3 bases and J lost 6; bases outside the gene matches: 10. CDR3 nucleotide sequence: TGCGCCAGCAGCTCTTCAGCGGGGGGAATCGGCAATGAGCAGTTCTTC. Protein product: CASSSSAGGIGNEQFF.

V and J are TRBV5-6 and TRBJ1-1; 7 nucleotides match TRBD1. The CDR3 is 15 amino acids. Germline V gene sequence: CDR1 SGHDT, CDR2 YYEEEE. V lost 2 bases and J lost 7; bases outside the gene matches: 11. The CDR3 DNA sequence: TGTGCCAGCAGCTTCCAGGGGGTGACCACTGGTGAAGCTTTCTTT. Translating it yields CASSFQGVTTGEAFF.

The chain uses TRBV10-3 and TRBJ1-3, with D perhaps matching TRBD1 (6 bases). Germline V lookup: CDR1 ENHRY, CDR2 SYGVKD. V lost 8 bases, J lost 4 bases, and 12 bases lay in between. The CDR3 length is 13 residues. For the CDR3, the DNA is TGTGCCATCTCAGGGGAACGGGGAAACACCATATATTTT. It yields the protein CAISGERGNTIYF.

The chain joins TRBV28 to TRBJ1-5; D is possibly TRBD1 (6 bases). Germline assignment: CDR1 MDHEN and CDR2 SYDVKM. The CDR3 has 15 amino acids. Deletions cut 8 bases from V and 2 bases from J, with 16 bases between. The CDR3 DNA reads TGTGCCAGCGGAACCAGGGGTGGGGGCAATCAGCCCCAGCATTTT. Encoded protein: CASGTRGGGNQPQHF.